Reported below is one TCR beta chain. Its antigen is as yet unknown. V was pared by 3 bases and J by 1 base, with 15 bases between. The CDR3 covers 16 residues. Germline V gene lookup returns CDR1 KGHSH and CDR2 LQKENI. These data originate in a study of T cells in localized non-small cell lung cancer. The study, taken as a whole, reports: In adjacent lung appeared a median about 57 of the top 100 tumor clones. Longer overall survival associated with higher blood T cell density; shorter survival with higher adjacent-lung clonality.

Data came from immunoSEQ multiplex PCR; TCRdb stores just in-frame clones and leaves some out. The sample holds 40,000 to 60,000 clones, approximately 86% seen once. The chain employs TRBV18 and TRBJ1-1; no reliable D call. Source: PBMCs, taken before any cancer treatment. This clonotype was obtained from a female donor with stage II lung adenocarcinoma. The DNA for the CDR3 is TGTGCCAGCTCACCCTCCCAGGAGTCTAGGAACACTGAAGCTTTCTTT. Translation gives CASSPSQESRNTEAFF.